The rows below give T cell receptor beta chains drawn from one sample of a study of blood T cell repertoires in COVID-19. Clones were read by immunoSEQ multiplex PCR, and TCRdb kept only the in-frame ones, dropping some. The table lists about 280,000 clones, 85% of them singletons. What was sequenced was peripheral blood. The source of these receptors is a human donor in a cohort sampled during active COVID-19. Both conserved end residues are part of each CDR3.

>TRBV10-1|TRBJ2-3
CASSEAGVVDTQYF
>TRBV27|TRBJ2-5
CASRVRGLKETQYF
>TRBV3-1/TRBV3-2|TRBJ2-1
CASSLQITSGEVVF
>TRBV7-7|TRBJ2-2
CASSLAGGGNTGELFF
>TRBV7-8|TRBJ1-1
CASSPNRFTNTEAFF
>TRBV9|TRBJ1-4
CASSGGRGAYEKLFF
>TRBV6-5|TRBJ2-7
CASTSPGTPPYEQYF
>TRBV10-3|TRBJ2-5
CAISDGGSRETQYF
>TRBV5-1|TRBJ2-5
CASSFGTAEETQYF
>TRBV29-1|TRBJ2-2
CSVSLRKETGELFF
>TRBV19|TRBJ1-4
CASKGGGTTNEKLFF
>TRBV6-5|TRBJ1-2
CASSSVGAGYTF
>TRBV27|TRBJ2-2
CASTGLARNTGELFF
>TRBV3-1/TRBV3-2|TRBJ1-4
CASSHSRTVVNEKLFF
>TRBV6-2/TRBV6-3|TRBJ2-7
CASSYSSFEQYF
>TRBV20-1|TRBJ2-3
CSAPKLDTQYF
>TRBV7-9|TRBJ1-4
CASSFGTGIRNEKLFF
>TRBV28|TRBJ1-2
CASSLSQRNYGYTF
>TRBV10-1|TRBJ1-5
CASSKQGPRGQPQHF
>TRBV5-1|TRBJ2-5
CASSGSPEETQYF
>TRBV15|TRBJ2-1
CATSRDRTSEGEQFF
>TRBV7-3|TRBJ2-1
CASSLTVTSGNEQFF
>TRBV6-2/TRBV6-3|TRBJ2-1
CASSYDSGRSNEQFF
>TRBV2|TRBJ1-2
CASTRDRRYTF
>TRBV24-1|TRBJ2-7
CATSSGQGGSYEQYF
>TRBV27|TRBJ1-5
CASRQNQGLSNQPQHF
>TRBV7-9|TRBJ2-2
CASSFNSRNTGELFF
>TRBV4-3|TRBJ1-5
CASSQDWGEQPQHF
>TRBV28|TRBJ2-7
CASVPPLGQPGEQYF
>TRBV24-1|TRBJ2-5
CATSEGGTGGIETQYF
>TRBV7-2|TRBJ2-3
CASSLDRGSTDTQYF
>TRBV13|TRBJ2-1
CASSLISAGGLNEQFF
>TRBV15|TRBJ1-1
CATSRPTNRLNTEAFF
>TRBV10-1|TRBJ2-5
CASSPGTGTETQYF
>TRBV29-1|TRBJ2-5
CSVEFKQETQYF
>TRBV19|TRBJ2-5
CASSIDLGQGGQETQYF
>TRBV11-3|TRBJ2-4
CASSLYGRGGGNIQYF
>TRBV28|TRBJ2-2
CASTFDPLGGSKNTGELFF
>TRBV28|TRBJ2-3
CASSPDPGTSGRTRTDTQYF
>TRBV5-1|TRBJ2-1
CASSLIQRSYNEQFF
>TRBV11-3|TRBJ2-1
CASSLNEVHEQFF
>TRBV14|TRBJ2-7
CASSQGFSFYEQYF
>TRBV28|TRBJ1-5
CAGRVGGQPQHF
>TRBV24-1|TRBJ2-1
CATSDGTGGAYNEQFF
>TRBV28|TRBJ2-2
CASSDRGNTGELFF
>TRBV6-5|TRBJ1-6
CASNQTGGNNSPLHF
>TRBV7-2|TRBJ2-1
CASSLQAYNEQFF
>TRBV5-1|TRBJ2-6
CASSYYGTSAGANVLTF
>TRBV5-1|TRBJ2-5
CASSLWGQSQETQYF
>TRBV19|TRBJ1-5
CASSIDIGDSEPQHF
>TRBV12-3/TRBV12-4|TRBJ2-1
CASSLAGNEQFF
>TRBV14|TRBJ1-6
CASSRGGWSPLHF
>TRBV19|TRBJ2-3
CASTVSASTDTQYF
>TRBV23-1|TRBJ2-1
CASSQSEGGLAVSSYNEQFF
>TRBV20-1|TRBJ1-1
CSAPAGSEAFF